The 30 T cell receptor beta chains below all came from one sample that was sequenced in a study of blood T cell repertoires in COVID-19. Assay used: immunoSEQ multiplex PCR; TCRdb lists only in-frame clones, some missing. The table has some 150,000 clones, roughly 86% seen once. The sample consisted of peripheral blood. Receptors were obtained from a human donor in a cohort sampled during active COVID-19.

The chain joins TRBV27 to TRBJ1-1; possible D gene TRBD1, 6 bases. This CDR3 region has 12 residues. V shed 5 bases and J shed 10 bases, with 14 bases lying between them. Germline CDR1 and CDR2: MNHEY and SMNVEV (reference sequence). The CDR3 sequence: CASSPPDRRAFF. DNA for the CDR3: TGTGCCAGCAGTCCCCCCGACAGGAGAGCTTTCTTT.

The chain uses TRBV2 and TRBJ2-7; 7 positions agree with TRBD2. The CDR3 length is 14 residues. CDR1 is SNHLY, CDR2 FYNNEI, per germline. V lost 0 bases, J lost 4 bases, and 3 bases stayed unmatched. Here the CDR3 DNA reads TGTGCCAGCAGTGAAGCCCTAGCGGATTACGAGCAGTACTTC. Its translation is CASSEALADYEQYF.

This chain links TRBV14 with TRBJ1-5; D is possibly TRBD1 (6 bases). This CDR3 region has 14 residues. Per the germline V gene, CDR1 is SGHDN and CDR2 is FVKESK. Trimming removed 4 bases at V and 5 bases at J, with 12 bases between. The CDR3 bases are TGTGCCAGCAGCCCACAGGGTTGGTATCAGCCCCAGCATTTT. Translating gives CASSPQGWYQPQHF.

The chain links TRBV4-1 to TRBJ1-5, with D maybe TRBD1 (5 bases). Per the germline V gene, CDR1 is MGHRA and CDR2 is YSYEKL. Trimming left V 4 bases short and J 5 bases short, with 12 bases between. The CDR3 length is 14 residues. DNA for the CDR3: TGCGCCAGCAGCCGTGACAGTTTGTATCAGCCCCAGCATTTT. Its protein product is CASSRDSLYQPQHF.

J is TRBJ1-3 and V is TRBV9; TRBD1 aligns across 7 bases. Germline CDR1 SGDLS, CDR2 YYNGEE. The CDR3 is 17 amino acids. The junction had 9 bases not matched to a gene; V was cut back by 0 bases and J by 3 bases. DNA for the CDR3: TGTGCCAGCAGCGTAGCTACGGGGGACAGAATTGGAAACACCATATATTTT. Residues: CASSVATGDRIGNTIYF.

This sequence joins TRBV6-6 and TRBJ2-6; 8 bases fit TRBD2. The germline V gene encodes CDR1 MNHNY and CDR2 SVGAGI (reference sequence). CDR3 length: 16 amino acids. V trimming: 2 bases; J trimming: 2 bases; junction bases outside the gene matches: 2. The CDR3 DNA is TGTGCCAGCAGTTACCCCGGGAGGGCTGGGGCCAACGTCCTGACTTTC. This sequence encodes CASSYPGRAGANVLTF.

V and J are TRBV5-1 and TRBJ2-7; 9 nucleotides agree with TRBD1. The CDR3 is 12 residues long. J was trimmed by 6 bases and V by 3 bases; bases with no gene match: 1. Looked up from germline, CDR1 is SGHRS and CDR2 is YFSETQ. This chain's CDR3 is CASSWTGAEQYF. The CDR3 DNA is TGCGCCAGCAGCTGGACAGGGGCCGAGCAGTACTTC.

V and J are TRBV27 and TRBJ2-7; TRBD1 aligns across 7 bases. The CDR3 has 15 residues. Germline V lookup: CDR1 MNHEY, CDR2 SMNVEV (reference sequence). V was clipped by 5 bases and J by 0 bases; unmatched bases: 7. DNA of the CDR3: TGTGCCAGCAGTCCAATGACAGGGAGCTCCTACGAGCAGTACTTC. Protein: CASSPMTGSSYEQYF.

The genes are TRBV11-2 and TRBJ2-1; 10 bases are shared with TRBD2. Trimming cost V 5 bases and J 8 bases; bases outside gene matches: 9. This CDR3 spans 15 amino acids. The V gene's germline CDR1 is SGHAT and CDR2 FQNNGV. CDR3 in amino acids: CASSASSGSLHEQFF. For the CDR3, the DNA is TGTGCCAGCAGCGCATCTAGCGGGAGTTTACATGAGCAGTTCTTC.

The chain recombines TRBV2 with TRBJ2-7, with 9 positions matching TRBD1. The CDR3 sequence is 13 residues long. After removal of 4 bases from V and 4 bases from J, the junction contained 2 bases not matched to a gene. Germline values: CDR1 SNHLY, CDR2 FYNNEI. The CDR3, as DNA: TGTGCCAGCAGTGGGGGACAGGGATACGAGCAGTACTTC. Amino acids: CASSGGQGYEQYF.

This clone came up many times. The rearrangement uses TRBV7-9 and TRBJ1-1; weak D call: TRBD1 (6 bases). CDR3 length: 13 amino acids. Germline V gene sequence: CDR1 SEHNR, CDR2 FQNEAQ (reference sequence). Trimming cost V 5 bases and J 7 bases, with 14 bases left between them. The CDR3 DNA is TGTGCCAGCAGCGCCCGGGGGGCACATGAAGCTTTCTTT. Translating gives CASSARGAHEAFF.

The V gene is TRBV11-2, the J gene TRBJ1-2; TRBD1 matches at 7 bases. After removal of 4 bases from V and 4 bases from J, the junction contained 3 bases not matched to a gene. The CDR3 has 13 amino acids. The V gene's germline CDR1 is SGHAT and CDR2 FQNNGV. DNA of the CDR3: TGTGCCAGCAGCTCGGGACAGTTCTATGGCTACACCTTC. This translates into CASSSGQFYGYTF.

The table lists this clone with a count of one. The genes are TRBV5-1 and TRBJ2-7; no definite D call. Trimming left V 0 bases short and J 0 bases short, with 7 bases between. The CDR3 has 14 amino acids. The germline V gene encodes CDR1 SGHRS and CDR2 YFSETQ. CDR3 in DNA: TGCGCCAGCAGCTTGGCCCAGAACTCCTACGAGCAGTACTTC. Translating it yields CASSLAQNSYEQYF.

The chain is built from TRBV19 and TRBJ2-2; 8 bases map to TRBD2. CDR1 is LNHDA, CDR2 SQIVND, per germline (reference sequence). This CDR3 contains 15 residues. J gave up 6 bases and V 7 bases, and 10 bases lay outside the gene matches. The CDR3: CASNSGTSRPGELFF. The CDR3 DNA is TGTGCCAGTAATTCCGGGACTAGTAGGCCCGGGGAGCTGTTTTTT.

V is TRBV4-2 and J is TRBJ1-4; tentatively, D is TRBD1 (5 bases). The germline gives CDR1 LGHNA, CDR2 YNFKEQ. This CDR3 region has 18 residues. Trimming pared 0 bases from V and 0 bases from J, leaving 14 bases between. CDR3 loop: CASSQDAAGETTNEKLFF. CDR3 coding DNA: TGTGCCAGCAGCCAAGATGCCGCGGGGGAGACAACTAATGAAAAACTGTTTTTT.

This chain uses TRBV7-2 with TRBJ2-3; 10 bases agree with TRBD2. This CDR3 has 17 residues. Germline V gene sequence: CDR1 SGHTA, CDR2 FQGNSA. J was trimmed by 3 bases and V by 3 bases; bases with no gene match: 9. The CDR3: CASSFTSTSGATDTQYF. The CDR3 nucleotides read TGTGCCAGCAGCTTTACCTCCACTAGCGGGGCAACAGATACGCAGTATTTT.

CDR3 region: CASSQDGKGGCTEAFF. The DNA for the CDR3 is TGCGCCAGCAGCCAAGATGGGAAAGGGGGCTGCACTGAAGCTTTCTTT. The J gene is TRBJ1-1, the V gene TRBV4-1; 7 bases are a match to TRBD1. Germline loops: CDR1 MGHRA, CDR2 YSYEKL. After removal of 0 bases from V and 4 bases from J, the junction contained 8 bases not matched to a gene. The CDR3 length is 16 residues.

This clone occurred a few times. The chain joins TRBV27 to TRBJ1-5; 9 nucleotides align to TRBD1. V lost 5 bases and J lost 7; bases outside the gene matches: 6. CDR1 is MNHEY and CDR2 is SMNVEV in the germline V gene (reference sequence). The CDR3 has 14 amino acids. The CDR3 nucleotides are TGTGCCAGCAGTCCGGACAGGGGATTACAGCCCCAGCATTTT. This encodes CASSPDRGLQPQHF.

This clone was found a few times. This rearrangement joins TRBV18 to TRBJ2-1; D gene uncertain. Germline V gene sequence: CDR1 KGHSH, CDR2 LQKENI. CDR3 length equals 16 residues. V shed 6 bases and J shed 5 bases, with 20 bases lying between them. The CDR3 here is CASSHRVANINNEQFF. For the CDR3, the DNA is TGTGCCAGCTCCCACAGAGTGGCGAACATTAACAATGAGCAGTTCTTC. The whole variable domain, filled in from reference TRBV18 and TRBJ2-1, reads NAGVMQNPRHLVRRRGQEARLRCSPMKGHSHVYWYRQLPEEGLKFMVYLQKENIIDESGMPKERFSAEFPKEGPSILRIQQVVRGDSAAYFCASSHRVANINNEQFFGPGTRLTVL.

Of note for this clone: The sample carries other DNA sequences with the same CDR3. The chain recombines TRBV28 with TRBJ1-6; 9 bases fit TRBD1. Trimming at V came to 3 bases and at J to 9 bases, leaving 3 bases not matched to a gene. This CDR3 spans 14 amino acids. Germline assignment: CDR1 MDHEN and CDR2 SYDVKM. The DNA of the CDR3 is TGTGCCAGCAGTTTGGACAGGGGAGGTTCACCCCTCCACTTT. Translated, it gives CASSLDRGGSPLHF.

This rearrangement joins TRBV14 to TRBJ2-1, with D unclear. The CDR3 sequence is 16 residues long. Looked up from germline, CDR1 is SGHDN and CDR2 is FVKESK. Trimming removed 6 bases from V and 2 bases from J, with 17 bases in between. Here the CDR3 DNA reads TGTGCCAGCAGTTCTACGTCCGGTGTGACCTACAATGAGCAGTTCTTC. This gives the protein CASSSTSGVTYNEQFF.

The chain carries TRBV21-1 and TRBJ1-5; TRBD1, the table's D call, was not compared with the DNA. TRBV21-1 is given as a pseudogene. The CDR3 has 16 residues. Written as DNA, the CDR3 is TGTGCCAGCAGCAAATCAGGGGTGGCCCGGTGTCAGCCCCAGCATTTT. Translating it yields CASSKSGVARCQPQHF.

This clone was seen once. This chain links TRBV3-1 (or the pseudogene TRBV3-2) with TRBJ2-1, with D perhaps matching TRBD1 (5 bases). This CDR3 is built from 14 residues. Per germline, CDR1 LGHDT and CDR2 YNNKEL (reference sequence). With 4 bases removed from V and 10 bases from J, the gap between germline ends came to 17 bases. In DNA form, the CDR3 reads TGTGCCAGCAGCCCCTGGAATGGGGCGGTCGAGCAGTTCTTC. Translation: CASSPWNGAVEQFF.

The chain employs TRBV2 and TRBJ2-7, with D possibly matching TRBD2 (5 bases). The CDR3 is made up of 14 amino acids. Germline CDR1 and CDR2: SNHLY and FYNNEI. Trimming stripped 7 bases from V and 0 bases from J, with 13 bases between. As DNA, the CDR3 is TGTGCCAGCACACCGGACTGGGGCTCCTACGAGCAGTACTTC. Translation gives CASTPDWGSYEQYF.

The V call is TRBV24-1, the J call TRBJ2-6; 9 bases match TRBD1. The CDR3 runs to 16 residues. The V segment lost 8 bases and the J segment 2 bases; nucleotides outside the gene matches: 6. CDR1 and CDR2 (germline): KGHDR, SFDVKD. The CDR3 bases are TGTGCCACCACTCCCGGGACAGGGACTGGGGCCAACGTCCTGACTTTC. This gives the protein CATTPGTGTGANVLTF.

The V gene is TRBV7-2, the J gene TRBJ2-7; maybe TRBD1 (5 bases). This CDR3 is built from 15 residues. Trimming took off 3 bases at V and 4 bases at J, with 16 bases between the two ends. The germline V gene encodes CDR1 SGHTA and CDR2 FQGNSA. CDR3 region: CASSLGLGRLYEQYF. Here the CDR3 DNA reads TGTGCCAGCAGCTTGGGGCTCGGCAGACTTTACGAGCAGTACTTC.

This clone was recorded only once. The chain couples TRBV6-1 to TRBJ2-5; D uncertain. The CDR3 has 13 amino acids. Trimming shortened V by 2 bases and J by 2 bases, and 6 bases separated the two germline ends. Germline CDR1 reads MNHNS; CDR2 reads SASEGT. The CDR3 reads CASSELRQETQYF. The CDR3 DNA reads TGTGCCAGCAGTGAACTTAGACAAGAGACCCAGTACTTC.

The rearrangement links TRBV28 to TRBJ1-2, with TRBD1 identical over 8 bases. CDR1 MDHEN and CDR2 SYDVKM come from the germline V gene. This CDR3 has 15 residues. Unmatched junction bases numbered 9, after V lost 5 bases and J lost 4 bases. This CDR3 is CASSPWTGSIYGYTF. The CDR3 coding sequence is TGTGCCAGCAGTCCCTGGACAGGGAGTATCTATGGCTACACCTTC.

The chain employs TRBV5-6 and TRBJ2-2, with 7 nucleotides matching TRBD1. V was clipped by 4 bases and J by 5 bases; unmatched bases: 8. Germline loops: CDR1 SGHDT, CDR2 YYEEEE. The CDR3 runs 15 residues. CDR3 sequence reads: CASSRPGQITGELFF. In DNA form, the CDR3 reads TGTGCCAGCAGCCGACCGGGACAGATAACCGGGGAGCTGTTTTTT.

The CDR3 bases are TGTGCCTGGATGAAAAAACAGGGAGTCGGTCAGCCCCAGCATTTT. Its protein is CAWMKKQGVGQPQHF. The V and J genes are TRBV30 and TRBJ1-5; tentative D call: TRBD1 (6 bases). Germline CDR1 reads GTSNPN; CDR2 reads SVGIG (reference sequence). There are 15 residues in the CDR3. V was pared by 4 bases and J by 6 bases, with 19 bases between. Full variable domain (remainder filled in from reference TRBV30 and TRBJ1-5): SQTIHQWPATLVQPVGSPLSLECTVEGTSNPNLYWYRQAAGRGLQLLFYSVGIGQISSEVPQNLSASRPQDRQFILSSKKLLLSDSGFYLCAWMKKQGVGQPQHFGDGTRLSIL.